This is a list of T cell receptor beta chains from one sample in a study of T-cell reconstitution after alpha-beta-depleted transplantation in children. TCRdb passed the PCR reads through MiXCR, listing each CDR3 protein once. The data show around 52,000 distinct CDR3 sequences, 5.5% to 7.5% seen once. Specimen: PBMCs, mostly from graft donor cells, collected 60 days after TCRalphabeta/CD19-depleted stem cell transplant. The receptors originated from a female patient between 2 and 15 years old who had a stem cell transplant for aplastic anemia, so the T cells may come from the graft donor. Both conserved end residues are part of each CDR3. Fields, in order: D gene, J gene, V gene, clone size, CDR3 DNA, CDR3 protein. The D gene is left open where the match is weak. Size values are once, few and many counts, or a class for expanded clones, and some rows have none.

D gene: TRBD1
J gene: TRBJ2-3
V gene: TRBV5-1
clone size: many
CDR3 DNA: TGCGCCAGCAGCCCCACAGGGGCGACAGATACGCAGTATTTT
CDR3 protein: CASSPTGATDTQYF

D gene: -
J gene: TRBJ1-1
V gene: TRBV3-1
clone size: few
CDR3 DNA: TGTGCCAGCAGCCAAGTTCTTATGGGTGCGGACACTGAAGCTTTCTTT
CDR3 protein: CASSQVLMGADTEAFF

D gene: -
J gene: TRBJ2-3
V gene: TRBV12-5
clone size: -
CDR3 DNA: TGTGCTAGTGGACTCGGGGGCCGGACAGATACGCAGTATTTT
CDR3 protein: CASGLGGRTDTQYF

D gene: -
J gene: TRBJ2-7
V gene: TRBV7-9
clone size: -
CDR3 DNA: TGTGCCAGCAGCCCCCGTCAGGCTTCGTCCTACGAGCAGTACTTC
CDR3 protein: CASSPRQASSYEQYF

D gene: TRBD2
J gene: TRBJ2-1
V gene: TRBV30
clone size: few
CDR3 DNA: TGTGCCTGGAGTGCAACGCGGGGGGGAAACAATGAGCAGTTCTTC
CDR3 protein: CAWSATRGGNNEQFF

D gene: -
J gene: TRBJ2-1
V gene: TRBV7-9
clone size: many
CDR3 DNA: TGTGCCAGCAGCCTAACTTGGGACGGCGAGCAGTTCTTC
CDR3 protein: CASSLTWDGEQFF

D gene: -
J gene: TRBJ2-6
V gene: TRBV12-3/TRBV12-4
clone size: many
CDR3 DNA: TGTGCCAGCAGTCTTGGACAGGGGGCCAACGTCCTGACTTTC
CDR3 protein: CASSLGQGANVLTF

D gene: TRBD1
J gene: TRBJ2-4
V gene: TRBV28
clone size: -
CDR3 DNA: TGTGCCAGCAGTCCGCTGGGGCAGGGGGCAGTCAAAAACATTCAGTACTTC
CDR3 protein: CASSPLGQGAVKNIQYF

D gene: -
J gene: TRBJ1-5
V gene: TRBV28
clone size: few
CDR3 DNA: TGTGCCAGCAGTTTAGGCGGGGCCATCAAGCCCCAGCATTTT
CDR3 protein: CASSLGGAIKPQHF

D gene: -
J gene: TRBJ1-1
V gene: TRBV7-3
clone size: few
CDR3 DNA: TGTGCCAGCAGCTTAAGTCCAGGGCGGAACACTGAAGCTTTCTTT
CDR3 protein: CASSLSPGRNTEAFF

D gene: TRBD2
J gene: TRBJ2-3
V gene: TRBV3-1
clone size: many
CDR3 DNA: TGTGCCAGCAGCCAAGATCGGGTAGCGGGAGGGCCCGTCACAGATACGCAGTATTTT
CDR3 protein: CASSQDRVAGGPVTDTQYF

D gene: TRBD1
J gene: TRBJ2-7
V gene: TRBV20-1
clone size: many
CDR3 DNA: TGCAGTGCTAGAGGGGGACAGGGGTTCCAGAGCGCCTACGAGCAGTACTTC
CDR3 protein: CSARGGQGFQSAYEQYF

D gene: -
J gene: TRBJ2-3
V gene: TRBV28
clone size: many
CDR3 DNA: TGTGCCAGCAGTTTATCGGTCTCCCTGATAAACACAGATACGCAGTATTTT
CDR3 protein: CASSLSVSLINTDTQYF

D gene: -
J gene: TRBJ2-2
V gene: TRBV24-1
clone size: many
CDR3 DNA: TGTGCCACCAGTGATACGGGGGTATGGACCGGGGAGCTGTTTTTT
CDR3 protein: CATSDTGVWTGELFF

D gene: -
J gene: TRBJ2-1
V gene: TRBV29-1
clone size: many
CDR3 DNA: TGCAGCGTTGAATATAGGACCTACAATGAGCAGTTCTTC
CDR3 protein: CSVEYRTYNEQFF

D gene: TRBD1
J gene: TRBJ2-3
V gene: TRBV6-5
clone size: many
CDR3 DNA: TGTGCCAGCAAAAGAGACAGGGTGGCAGATACGCAGTATTTT
CDR3 protein: CASKRDRVADTQYF

D gene: -
J gene: TRBJ2-1
V gene: TRBV4-1
clone size: many
CDR3 DNA: TGCGCCAGCAGCCAAGAACGTGGCGCGGCCTTCTCCTACAATGAGCAGTTCTTC
CDR3 protein: CASSQERGAAFSYNEQFF

D gene: TRBD2
J gene: TRBJ2-5
V gene: TRBV20-1
clone size: many
CDR3 DNA: TGCAGTGCCCGGACTAGCGGGGGGTTGGAGACCCAGTACTTC
CDR3 protein: CSARTSGGLETQYF

D gene: -
J gene: TRBJ2-7
V gene: TRBV10-3
clone size: many
CDR3 DNA: TGTGCCATCAGTGTCCGGGACACCTACGAGCAGTACTTC
CDR3 protein: CAISVRDTYEQYF

D gene: -
J gene: TRBJ2-1
V gene: TRBV6-2/TRBV6-3
clone size: many
CDR3 DNA: TGTGCCAGCAGTCGGCTCAACAGGGCCCGACTAGAAGTCCCCAATGAGCAGTTCTTC
CDR3 protein: CASSRLNRARLEVPNEQFF